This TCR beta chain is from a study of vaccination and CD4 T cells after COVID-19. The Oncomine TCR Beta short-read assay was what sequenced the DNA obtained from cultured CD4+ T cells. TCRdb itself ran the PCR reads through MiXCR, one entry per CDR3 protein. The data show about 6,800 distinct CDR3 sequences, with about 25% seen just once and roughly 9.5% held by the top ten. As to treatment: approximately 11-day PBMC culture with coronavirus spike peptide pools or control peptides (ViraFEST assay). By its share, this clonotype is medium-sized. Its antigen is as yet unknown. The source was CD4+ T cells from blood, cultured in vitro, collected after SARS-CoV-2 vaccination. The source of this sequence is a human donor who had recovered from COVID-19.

CDR3 sequence: CSARGGEVLMAYEQYF. In DNA, the CDR3 is TGCAGTGCTAGAGGTGGAGAGGTTCTCATGGCGTACGAGCAGTACTTC. The V and J genes are TRBV20-1 and TRBJ2-7; D gene ambiguous. The V and J ends lost 1 base and 4 bases respectively, with 20 bases between them. The length of the CDR3 is 16 residues. CDR1 is DFQATT, CDR2 SNEGSKA, per germline (reference sequence).